A single sample gave rise to the 22 T cell receptor beta chains below, sequenced in a study of cytomegalovirus exposure and HLA in healthy donors. This PCR relied on a set of 60 Vbeta primers and 13 Jbeta primers. TCRdb keeps only in-frame clones here, not all; method: immunoSEQ multiplex PCR. The repertoire holds about 160,000 clones, with approximately 79% as singletons. The sequencing sample was made of PBMCs. The receptors were sampled from a middle-aged man in good health and CMV-seronegative.

The V gene is TRBV5-1, the J gene TRBJ2-7, with 7 bases that match TRBD2. Unmatched junction bases numbered 4, after V lost 3 bases and J lost 7 bases. CDR1 SGHRS and CDR2 YFSETQ come from the germline V gene. The length of the CDR3 is 12 residues. CDR3 bases: TGCGCCAGCAGCTGGACGGGGGGAGAGCAGTACTTC. Translated, it gives CASSWTGGEQYF.

Concerning this clone itself: A junction boundary mismatches the germline segment, possibly from a read error. The chain combines TRBV7-9 with TRBJ2-2; D gene ambiguous. Germline V gene sequence: CDR1 SEHNR, CDR2 FQNEAQ (reference sequence). The CDR3 extends over 16 amino acids. CDR3 sequence: CSSSPSVLLNTGELFF. CDR3 in DNA: TGTTCCAGCAGCCCCTCAGTGCTCCTGAACACCGGGGAGCTGTTTTTT.

The genes are TRBV7-2 and TRBJ2-1; TRBD2 matches 10 bases. This CDR3 spans 14 amino acids. J lost 4 bases, V lost 4 bases, and 1 base had no gene match. In germline, CDR1 is SGHTA, CDR2 FQGNSA. The CDR3 loop is CASSSTSGYNEQFF. In DNA, the CDR3 is TGTGCCAGCAGCTCGACTAGCGGGTACAATGAGCAGTTCTTC.

This clone has only one observation. V and J are TRBV28 and TRBJ2-7; D remains ambiguous. This CDR3 region has 14 residues. V was pared by 1 base and J by 3 bases, with 10 bases between. Per germline, CDR1 MDHEN and CDR2 SYDVKM. CDR3 sequence: CASSLLRNHYEQYF. CDR3 sequence (DNA): TGTGCCAGCAGTTTATTGCGGAACCACTACGAGCAGTACTTC.

The J gene is TRBJ2-7, the V gene TRBV10-3, with 7 nucleotides matching TRBD2. The V and J ends lost 2 bases and 3 bases, in that order; junction bases with no gene match: 7. CDR1 is ENHRY, CDR2 SYGVKD, per germline. This CDR3 is 15 amino acids long. This CDR3 is CAISEGTMARYEQYF. CDR3 DNA: TGTGCCATCAGTGAGGGGACTATGGCCCGCTACGAGCAGTACTTC.

The CDR3 reads CASSLRDTYEQYF. The CDR3 coding sequence is TGTGCCAGCAGCTTACGGGATACCTACGAGCAGTACTTC. The chain joins TRBV7-6 to TRBJ2-7, with D possibly being TRBD2 (5 bases). Germline V gene data show CDR1 as SGHVS and CDR2 as FNYEAQ. With 2 bases removed from V and 2 bases from J, the gap between germline ends came to 7 bases. The CDR3 totals 13 residues. The whole variable domain, remainder taken from reference TRBV7-6 and TRBJ2-7, is GAGVSQSPRYKVTKRGQDVALRCDPISGHVSLYWYRQALGQGPEFLTYFNYEAQQDKSGLPNDRFSAERPEGSISTLTIQRTEQRDSAMYRCASSLRDTYEQYFGPGTRLTVT.

The chain links TRBV5-4 to TRBJ2-6, with D unresolved. This CDR3 contains 17 residues. Trimming shortened V by 4 bases and J by 4 bases, and 18 bases separated the two germline ends. Germline assignment: CDR1 SGHNT and CDR2 YYREEE (reference sequence). This CDR3 is CASSPVNLLSGANVLTF. CDR3 sequence (DNA): TGTGCCAGCAGCCCAGTCAATTTGCTTTCCGGGGCCAACGTCCTGACTTTC.

The rearrangement joins TRBV11-2 to TRBJ1-4; tentatively, D is TRBD1 (5 bases). The CDR3 contains 15 residues. Deletions cut 2 bases from V and 11 bases from J, with 18 bases between. Per the germline V gene, CDR1 is SGHAT and CDR2 is FQNNGV. DNA of the CDR3: TGTGCCAGCAGCTTAAAGAACGGGGGGAGGAGGAAACTGTTTTTT. Its protein product is CASSLKNGGRRKLFF.

The rearrangement links TRBV25-1 to TRBJ2-7; maybe TRBD1 (5 bases). The CDR3 spans 14 residues. V dropped 1 base and J dropped 5 bases, with 12 bases sitting between them. CDR1 and CDR2 from the germline V gene are MGHDK and SYGVNS. The chain's CDR3 is CASSEFSGWHEQYF. The CDR3 DNA is TGTGCCAGCAGTGAATTTTCAGGGTGGCACGAGCAGTACTTC.

The rearrangement uses TRBV28 and TRBJ2-7, with TRBD2 identical over 11 bases. CDR1 and CDR2 (germline): MDHEN, SYDVKM. V gave up 4 bases and J gave up 3 bases; unmatched junction bases: 5. The CDR3 is 15 amino acids. This CDR3 is CASSSLAGGIYEQYF. The DNA for the CDR3 is TGTGCCAGCAGTTCCTTAGCGGGGGGGATCTACGAGCAGTACTTC. The variable domain in full, with the rest retrieved from reference TRBV28 and TRBJ2-7, is DVKVTQSSRYLVKRTGEKVFLECVQDMDHENMFWYRQDPGLGLRLIYFSYDVKMKEKGDIPEGYSVSREKKERFSLILESASTNQTSMYLCASSSLAGGIYEQYFGPGTRLTVT.

This chain connects TRBV27 to TRBJ2-1; D is possibly TRBD2 (5 bases). Germline CDR1 reads MNHEY; CDR2 reads SMNVEV (reference sequence). CDR3 size: 14 residues. V shed 6 bases and J shed 4 bases, with 13 bases lying between them. The CDR3 loop reads CASSVGSKYNEQFF. CDR3 sequence (DNA): TGTGCCAGCAGCGTGGGGAGCAAGTACAATGAGCAGTTCTTC.

The chain combines TRBV19 with TRBJ2-1, with TRBD2 as a possible D gene (7 bases). Trimming pared 6 bases from V and 0 bases from J, leaving 15 bases between. Germline V lookup: CDR1 LNHDA, CDR2 SQIVND (reference sequence). The CDR3 length is 16 residues. Here the CDR3 reads CASSTGGLSSYNEQFF. CDR3 DNA sequence: TGTGCCAGTAGCACGGGGGGCCTGAGCTCCTACAATGAGCAGTTCTTC.

The chain is built from TRBV4-2 and TRBJ1-2, with 8 bases aligning to TRBD1. The V and J ends lost 0 bases and 3 bases, in that order; junction bases with no gene match: 6. Per germline, CDR1 LGHNA and CDR2 YNFKEQ. This CDR3 is built from 16 residues. DNA of the CDR3: TGTGCCAGCAGCCAAGACCGGACAGGGATAGACTATGGCTACACCTTC. Residues: CASSQDRTGIDYGYTF.

This clone turned up a few times. The rearrangement links TRBV5-6 to TRBJ2-7; D is uncertain. Trimming removed 4 bases from V and 2 bases from J, with 16 bases in between. Germline-derived CDR1 and CDR2 are SGHDT and YYEEEE. The CDR3 spans 15 residues. The CDR3 region has the DNA TGTGCCAGCAGCCCATCTCCTACGGTCACCTACGAGCAGTACTTC. It codes for CASSPSPTVTYEQYF.

The chain recombines TRBV29-1 with TRBJ2-4, with D possibly matching TRBD2 (7 bases). Germline V gene data show CDR1 as SQVTM and CDR2 as ANQGSEA. Trimming left V 7 bases short and J 2 bases short, with 15 bases between. The CDR3 sequence is 14 residues long. CDR3 sequence (DNA): TGCAGCGGGGGAGGGGGGGGCACCAAAAACATTCAGTACTTC. Amino acid sequence: CSGGGGGTKNIQYF.

This chain joins TRBV6-6 and TRBJ2-7, with 9 nucleotides matching TRBD1. In germline, CDR1 is MNHNY, CDR2 SVGAGI (reference sequence). CDR3 length equals 14 residues. With V trimmed by 6 bases and J by 12 bases, 15 bases remained unmatched. CDR3 coding DNA: TGTGCCAGCAGCCAAGACCCGGGACAGGGTGTCGGGTACTTC. It encodes CASSQDPGQGVGYF.

The chain uses TRBV6-5 and TRBJ2-7; D is perhaps TRBD2 (6 bases). Between the trimmed V and J ends, which lost 3 bases and 6 bases, there was a span of 12 bases. The CDR3 runs 13 residues. The germline gives CDR1 MNHEY, CDR2 SVGAGI. CDR3 protein: CASSYVGSGEQYF. The CDR3 DNA reads TGTGCCAGCAGTTATGTCGGGAGTGGCGAGCAGTACTTC.

The gene calls are TRBV13 and TRBJ2-3; maybe TRBD1 (5 bases). V was trimmed by 0 bases and J by 1 base, leaving 5 bases between them. From germline, CDR1 is PRHDT and CDR2 FYEKMQ (reference sequence). This CDR3 has 14 amino acids. The CDR3, as DNA: TGTGCCAGCAGCTTAGGACAGGGCACAGATACGCAGTATTTT. Encoded protein: CASSLGQGTDTQYF.

In this sample, this clone turned up a few times. A junction end diverges from the germline sequence, so it may reflect a read error. V gene TRBV18 combines with J gene TRBJ2-4; D possibly corresponds to TRBD1 (5 bases). The CDR3 runs to 15 residues. Per the germline V gene, CDR1 is KGHSH and CDR2 is LQKENI. This CDR3 is CASSPDKGRGNSQYF. As DNA, the CDR3 is TGTGCCAGCTCACCCGACAAGGGAAGGGGAAACAGTCAGTACTTC.

V is TRBV29-1 and J is TRBJ2-1, with D perhaps matching TRBD2 (6 bases). Trimming cost V 5 bases and J 8 bases, with 10 bases left between them. This CDR3 contains 11 residues. Per germline, CDR1 SQVTM and CDR2 ANQGSEA. This CDR3 is CSVTRRDEQFF. In DNA, the CDR3 is TGCAGCGTTACGCGGAGGGATGAGCAGTTCTTC.

V usage is TRBV5-6 and J usage is TRBJ2-6, with TRBD1 identical over 11 bases. Germline V gene sequence: CDR1 SGHDT, CDR2 YYEEEE. V lost 4 bases, J lost 3 bases, and 6 bases stayed unmatched. CDR3 length equals 17 residues. The CDR3 protein is CASSPGTGGYGANVLTF. DNA for the CDR3: TGTGCCAGCAGCCCCGGGACAGGGGGATATGGGGCCAACGTCCTGACTTTC.

This sequence joins TRBV28 and TRBJ2-4; TRBD1 agrees at 8 bases. The V segment lost 4 bases and the J segment 1 base; nucleotides outside the gene matches: 12. The germline V gene has CDR1 MDHEN and CDR2 SYDVKM. The CDR3 loop spans 18 amino acids. The CDR3, as DNA: TGTGCCAGCAGTTCGTTGACAGGGGCCGAGGGGGCCAAAAACATTCAGTACTTC. Its protein is CASSSLTGAEGAKNIQYF.